The 32 T cell receptor beta chains presented below share a single source sample, sequenced in a study of T-cell memory formation after mild COVID-19. TCRdb reprocessed the 5' RACE reads via MiXCR and lists one record per CDR3 protein. The data contain 350,000 to 500,000 distinct CDR3 sequences, over 15% of them singletons. The sequenced sample was PBMCs or a T cell subset sorted from them (not recorded which). The receptors were sampled from an adult woman who had mild COVID-19 (a few samples of this study predate the infection). Cell type and time point are not known.

In its sample, this clonotype was seen a few times. CDR3 in amino acids: CAISERRGDIAKNIQYF. The CDR3, as DNA: TGTGCCATCAGTGAACGCCGAGGTGATATAGCCAAAAACATTCAGTACTTC. V and J are TRBV10-3 and TRBJ2-4; D is unresolved. This CDR3 region has 17 residues. Trimming cost V 3 bases and J 0 bases, with 15 bases left between them. Germline V lookup: CDR1 ENHRY, CDR2 SYGVKD.

This clonotype was observed a few times. The chain links TRBV5-1 to TRBJ2-5, with TRBD2 matching 13 bases. Unmatched junction bases numbered 6, after V lost 4 bases and J lost 6 bases. This CDR3 is built from 15 residues. Germline CDR1 reads SGHRS; CDR2 reads YFSETQ. CDR3: CASSLTSGGAKTQYF. In nucleotides, the CDR3 is TGCGCCAGCAGCCTTACTAGCGGGGGGGCAAAGACCCAGTACTTC.

The chain is built from TRBV29-1 and TRBJ2-1, with D possibly TRBD1 on 5 matching bases. V was shortened by 3 bases and J by 6 bases, with 15 bases between the two germline ends. This CDR3 spans 14 amino acids. In germline, CDR1 is SQVTM, CDR2 ANQGSEA. For the CDR3, the DNA is TGCAGCGTTGAGGGCAGGGAAAATGCCAATGAGCAGTTCTTC. This codes for CSVEGRENANEQFF.

V usage is TRBV12-5 and J usage is TRBJ1-1; D call uncertain. Germline CDR1 is LGHNT and CDR2 is FRNRAP. The length of the CDR3 is 11 residues. Trimming took off 3 bases at V and 11 bases at J, with 10 bases between the two ends. CDR3: CASGFGTGAFF. Here the CDR3 DNA reads TGTGCTAGTGGTTTTGGTACGGGTGCTTTCTTT. Variable domain in full (rest from reference TRBV12-5 and TRBJ1-1): DARVTQTPRHKVTEMGQEVTMRCQPILGHNTVFWYRQTMMQGLELLAYFRNRAPLDDSGMPKDRFSAEMPDATLATLKIQPSEPRDSAVYFCASGFGTGAFFGQGTRLTVV.

J is TRBJ1-6 and V is TRBV9, with D tentatively TRBD1 (5 bases). V lost 0 bases, J lost 9 bases, and 13 bases lay in between. Germline values: CDR1 SGDLS, CDR2 YYNGEE. The CDR3 is 15 residues long. CDR3 loop: CASSVDTGLGSPLHF. CDR3 DNA: TGTGCCAGCAGCGTAGATACAGGTTTGGGTTCACCCCTCCACTTT.

The rearrangement uses TRBV7-3 and TRBJ2-7, with 9 bases aligning to TRBD2. Germline V CDR1 and CDR2: SGHTA, FQGTGA. The CDR3 has 16 amino acids. V lost 5 bases, J lost 3 bases, and 11 bases stayed unmatched. CDR3 DNA sequence: TGTGCCAGCAGCACTGATTCGACTAGCGGACTCTACGAGCAGTACTTC. Its protein is CASSTDSTSGLYEQYF.

Only a few counts were recorded for this clonotype. The chain recombines TRBV9 with TRBJ2-7, with D possibly being TRBD1 (6 bases). The CDR3 has 13 residues. The V end lost 2 bases, the J end lost 3 bases, and 9 bases lay between the germline ends. Germline CDR1 and CDR2: SGDLS and YYNGEE. The CDR3 DNA reads as TGTGCCAGCAGCGTTTTAGGGGGCTACGAGCAGTACTTC. The encoded protein is CASSVLGGYEQYF.

The chain employs TRBV6-4 and TRBJ2-5; no clear D. CDR3 length equals 12 residues. The V gene's germline CDR1 is MRHNA and CDR2 SNTAGT. Trimming pared 10 bases from V and 3 bases from J, leaving 12 bases between. The CDR3 DNA follows: TGTGCCACCCCTCAGACAAAAGAGACCCAGTACTTC. It yields the protein CATPQTKETQYF.

This clonotype was counted only a few times. J is TRBJ1-1 and V is TRBV15; 7 nucleotides line up with TRBD1. The CDR3 has 15 residues. V lost 2 bases, J lost 3 bases, and 6 bases stayed unmatched. Germline V gene data show CDR1 as LNHNV and CDR2 as YYDKDF (reference sequence). The CDR3 coding sequence is TGTGCCACCAGCAGACTAGGGGGCTACGACACTGAAGCTTTCTTT. It specifies CATSRLGGYDTEAFF. Full variable domain (missing parts from reference TRBV15 and TRBJ1-1): DAMVIQNPRYQVTQFGKPVTLSCSQTLNHNVMYWYQQKSSQAPKLLFHYYDKDFNNEADTPDNFQSRRPNTSFCFLDIRSPGLGDTAMYLCATSRLGGYDTEAFFGQGTRLTVV.

The sample holds many counts of this clonotype. This rearrangement joins TRBV12-3 or TRBV12-4 to TRBJ2-1; D might be TRBD2 (5 bases). The CDR3 spans 13 residues. The V end was cut by 5 bases, the J end by 10 bases, with 15 bases between. CDR3 sequence: CASSPLSPGEQFF. CDR3 coding DNA: TGTGCCAGCAGTCCTTTGTCCCCGGGGGAGCAGTTCTTC.

The CDR3 region is CASSVGTISTDTQYF. The CDR3 coding sequence is TGTGCCAGCAGCGTGGGGACTATTAGCACAGATACGCAGTATTTT. The chain recombines TRBV9 with TRBJ2-3; 7 bases agree with TRBD2. The trim removed 2 bases at V and 0 bases at J, leaving 3 bases unmatched. The CDR3 is 15 residues long. Germline lookup yields CDR1 SGDLS and CDR2 YYNGEE.

V usage is TRBV27 and J usage is TRBJ1-2; 12 bases are shared with TRBD1. This CDR3 region has 17 residues. V was clipped by 6 bases and J by 6 bases; unmatched bases: 14. Germline V CDR1 and CDR2: MNHEY, SMNVEV (reference sequence). The CDR3 DNA reads TGTGCCAGCAGATCTTTTCTCCGGGACAGGGGGCTCCATGGCTACACCTTC. Translation gives CASRSFLRDRGLHGYTF.

The J gene is TRBJ2-1, the V gene TRBV4-1; 10 bases agree with TRBD1. The CDR3 has 16 amino acids. Germline CDR1 is MGHRA and CDR2 is YSYEKL. The V and J ends lost 3 bases and 0 bases, in that order; junction bases with no gene match: 2. The CDR3 sequence: CASSQGQGRSYNEQFF. For the CDR3, the DNA is TGCGCCAGCAGCCAGGGACAGGGGCGCTCCTACAATGAGCAGTTCTTC.

V is TRBV4-1 and J is TRBJ2-3; 11 bases agree with TRBD2. Germline V lookup: CDR1 MGHRA, CDR2 YSYEKL. The CDR3 runs to 14 residues. The V gene end was trimmed by 1 base and the J gene end by 11 bases; junction bases not matched to a gene: 5. CDR3 DNA sequence: TGCGCCAGCAGCCAAGGGTTAGCGGGAGGGCGGCAGTATTTT. It yields the protein CASSQGLAGGRQYF.

This clonotype was seen repeatedly, ten times or more. J is TRBJ2-3 and V is TRBV12-3 or TRBV12-4; TRBD2 matches at 12 bases. This CDR3 contains 18 residues. J was trimmed by 0 bases and V by 6 bases; bases with no gene match: 10. CDR3 loop: CASSDQALAGGSTDTQYF. The CDR3 coding sequence is TGTGCCAGCAGCGACCAGGCGCTAGCGGGGGGGAGCACAGATACGCAGTATTTT.

This chain joins TRBV5-8 and TRBJ1-2; D call uncertain. Trimming took off 2 bases at V and 3 bases at J, with 11 bases between the two ends. CDR3 length: 14 amino acids. Germline-derived CDR1 and CDR2 are SGHTS and YDEGEE. The CDR3 region is CASSFGGKHYGYTF. In DNA form, the CDR3 reads TGTGCCAGCAGCTTCGGCGGAAAACACTATGGCTACACCTTC.

The chain combines TRBV7-9 with TRBJ2-7; the D is unclear. The germline V gene has CDR1 SEHNR and CDR2 FQNEAQ (reference sequence). The CDR3 spans 13 residues. The V end was cut by 7 bases, the J end by 3 bases, with 13 bases between. The CDR3 coding sequence is TGTGCCAGCACCACTATTAGCAGCTACGAGCAGTACTTC. Translated: CASTTISSYEQYF.

The genes are TRBV28 and TRBJ2-7, with 7 bases aligning to TRBD2. The CDR3 sequence is 14 residues long. The germline CDR1 and CDR2 sequences are MDHEN and SYDVKM. The CDR3 reads CASQRSGPTYEQYF. CDR3 nucleotides: TGTGCGTCTCAGCGTAGCGGGCCGACCTACGAGCAGTACTTC.

The rearrangement links TRBV11-2 to TRBJ2-3; D remains unclear. The length of the CDR3 is 14 residues. V lost 0 bases to trimming and J lost 5 bases, with 9 bases between them. CDR1 is SGHAT, CDR2 FQNNGV, per germline. In DNA form, the CDR3 reads TGTGCCAGCAGCTTAGAAAACCCGATAGATACGCAGTATTTT. Translating it yields CASSLENPIDTQYF.

This clonotype has a handful of counts. The V and J genes are TRBV4-2 and TRBJ2-1; no clear D. The CDR3 has 13 residues. CDR1 and CDR2 (germline): LGHNA, YNFKEQ. The germline V and J ends were trimmed by 0 bases and 7 bases, with 7 bases remaining between them. The CDR3 DNA is TGTGCCAGCAGCCAAGACCACTTAAATGAGCAGTTCTTC. Amino acid sequence: CASSQDHLNEQFF.

CDR3 nucleotide sequence: TGCAGTGCTAGAGAGCCGGCGAACACTGAAGCTTTCTTT. This gives the protein CSAREPANTEAFF. V is TRBV20-1 and J is TRBJ1-1; D unresolved. The CDR3 sequence is 13 residues long. The germline CDR1 and CDR2 sequences are DFQATT and SNEGSKA (reference sequence). Trimming took 0 bases from V and 1 from J, leaving 6 bases between them.

This clonotype has only a few counts. The chain employs TRBV12-3 or TRBV12-4 and TRBJ2-2; D gene ambiguous. The V gene lost 4 bases and the J gene lost 4 bases, with 10 bases spanning the gap. This CDR3 has 14 residues. The CDR3 loop is CASSSPSVTGELFF. The CDR3 DNA follows: TGTGCCAGCAGTTCCCCGTCGGTCACCGGGGAGCTGTTTTTT.

This clonotype was seen more than once but under ten times. This chain joins TRBV11-3 and TRBJ2-3, with 15 bases matching TRBD2. Germline V gives CDR1 SGHNT, CDR2 YENEEA. V lost 4 bases and J lost 1; bases outside the gene matches: 15. There are 21 residues in the CDR3. The CDR3 region is CASSYRPGLAGGGGRTDTQYF. DNA of the CDR3: TGTGCCAGCAGCTATCGTCCGGGACTAGCGGGAGGAGGGGGCCGCACAGATACGCAGTATTTT. The full variable domain, its missing parts supplied by reference TRBV11-3 and TRBJ2-3, is EAGVVQSPRYKIIEKKQPVAFWCNPISGHNTLYWYLQNLGQGPELLIRYENEEAVDDSQLPKDRFSAERLKGVDSTLKIQPAELGDSAVYLCASSYRPGLAGGGGRTDTQYFGPGTRLTVL.

The V call is TRBV12-3 or TRBV12-4, the J call TRBJ2-3; D may be TRBD1 (5 bases). V was cut by 4 bases and J by 0 bases, with 11 bases left in between. There are 15 residues in the CDR3. DNA of the CDR3: TGTGCCAGCAGTTCTCTGACAGATAGCACAGATACGCAGTATTTT. Its protein product is CASSSLTDSTDTQYF.

This chain uses TRBV19 with TRBJ2-5; 8 positions agree with TRBD1. Trimming removed 5 bases from V and 0 bases from J; junction bases left unmatched: 8. This CDR3 contains 16 residues. Germline V CDR1 and CDR2: LNHDA, SQIVND (reference sequence). CDR3 DNA sequence: TGTGCCAGTAGTTCAGGGGGCTCGGGGCACCAAGAGACCCAGTACTTC. Encoded protein: CASSSGGSGHQETQYF.

CDR3 sequence: CSASGGEETQYF. Written as DNA, the CDR3 is TGCAGTGCTTCCGGGGGCGAAGAGACCCAGTACTTC. The J gene is TRBJ2-5, the V gene TRBV20-1, with D possibly called TRBD1 or TRBD2 (6 bases each). V lost 5 bases and J 3 bases, leaving 10 bases between the germline ends. The CDR3 runs to 12 residues. The germline gives CDR1 DFQATT, CDR2 SNEGSKA (reference sequence).

This clonotype was recorded a few times. This chain links TRBV6-4 with TRBJ2-3; 8 positions match TRBD2. CDR3 length: 16 amino acids. With 0 bases clipped from V and 5 bases from J, the junction kept 7 bases outside the gene matches. CDR1 and CDR2 from the germline V gene are MRHNA and SNTAGT. The CDR3 coding sequence is TGTGCCAGCAGTGACTCGAGTAGCGGGACGGTAGATACGCAGTATTTT. Its protein product is CASSDSSSGTVDTQYF.

The chain recombines TRBV7-2 with TRBJ2-4; D might be TRBD1 (6 bases). This CDR3 contains 16 residues. CDR1 is SGHTA and CDR2 is FQGNSA in the germline V gene. V lost 1 base and J lost 1, with 11 bases in between. CDR3 in DNA: TGTGCCAGCAGCTTAGATGGGGGCCGGGCCAAAAACATTCAGTACTTC. Translating gives CASSLDGGRAKNIQYF.

This clonotype was seen repeatedly, ten times or more. The CDR3 sequence is CSVGGASTDTQYF. In nucleotides, the CDR3 is TGCAGCGTTGGGGGGGCAAGCACAGATACGCAGTATTTT. The rearrangement joins TRBV29-1 to TRBJ2-3, with D perhaps TRBD1 or TRBD2 (6 bases each). In germline, CDR1 is SQVTM, CDR2 ANQGSEA. The CDR3 spans 13 residues. The V end was cut by 4 bases, the J end by 0 bases, with 8 bases between.

This clonotype was observed a few times. This sequence joins TRBV9 and TRBJ1-1; possible D gene TRBD1, 5 bases. The length of the CDR3 is 14 residues. The V end lost 4 bases, the J end lost 2 bases, and 12 bases lay between the germline ends. Per germline, CDR1 SGDLS and CDR2 YYNGEE. For the CDR3, the DNA is TGTGCCAGCAGCTACCGGGACGATAACACTGAAGCTTTCTTT. Its translation is CASSYRDDNTEAFF.

This clonotype was detected a few times. The chain carries TRBV12-3 or TRBV12-4 and TRBJ1-1; D ambiguous. The V and J ends lost 4 bases and 4 bases respectively, with 10 bases between them. CDR3 length: 13 amino acids. The CDR3 loop is CASSSVEGTEAFF. Written as DNA, the CDR3 is TGTGCCAGCAGTTCAGTCGAAGGCACTGAAGCTTTCTTT.

V gene TRBV9 combines with J gene TRBJ2-1; 13 bases align to TRBD2. CDR3 length equals 16 residues. Germline V gene data show CDR1 as SGDLS and CDR2 as YYNGEE. V was pared by 3 bases and J by 4 bases, with 4 bases of the junction left unmatched. The CDR3 spells CASSDELAGGYNEQFF. In DNA form, the CDR3 reads TGTGCCAGCAGCGATGAACTAGCGGGGGGGTACAATGAGCAGTTCTTC.